This T cell receptor (beta chain) came from a study of graft-versus-host responses after intestinal transplantation (dated by TCRdb to about 2021). Background for the entire study: The transplants that recipients got were multivisceral, liver-intestinal, or isolated intestinal. The cohort enrolled about two dozen intestinal transplant recipients including one retransplant, and 3 patients lacking pretransplant specimens were excluded. Samples from a few later patients were sequenced in-house on an Illumina MiSeq with MiXCR processing rather than by the commercial service. Alloreactive clones were identified by sequencing pre-transplant mixed lymphocyte reaction products and comparing these products with unstimulated pre-transplant donor and recipient T cells. After intestinal transplantation, graft-versus-host and host-versus-graft alloreactive T cell clones in the graft, circulation and bone marrow were tracked using bulk TCR-beta CDR3 sequencing. Every recipient was given anti-thymocyte globulin induction, followed by 2 to 3 years of maintenance tacrolimus and steroids. Donor T cell macrochimerism was defined as a peak of at least 4% donor T cells among recipient peripheral blood mononuclear cells.

Based on the germline V gene, the CDR1 and CDR2 sequences are SGHNT and YENEEA. For this chain, trimming is 4 bases at the V end and 3 bases at the J end, and the number of junction bases without a gene match is 0. Measured from the cysteine to the phenylalanine, the CDR3 is 13 residues long. Only CDR3 DNA remains: 39 bases, in frame from the first base. Points on this clone: Its antigen is unknown. No base quality values were provided; no much bigger clone lies one nucleotide off.

The protocol used for the library was the immunoSEQ multiplex PCR assay. In most patients, genomic DNA was isolated using the Qiagen DNeasy Blood and Tissue Kit and sent frozen to Adaptive Biotechnologies for TCR sequencing. For most patients, genomic DNA was subjected to high-throughput TCR-beta CDR3 sequencing by Adaptive Biotechnologies. On the study's bioinformatics: TCR sequencing data for around 19 patients were retrieved from Adaptive's ImmunoSEQ software; three other patients were processed with MiXCR and VDJtools. To correct CD4 versus CD8 sorting errors, sequences present in both subsets at a frequency ratio below 5:1 were removed. Because the origin of CDR3 nucleotide sequences shared between donor and recipient could not be assigned, those sequences were removed. Alloreactive clones required at least 2-fold expansion over unstimulated cells and minimum CFSE-low frequency of 0.002% (template counts) or 0.001% (read counts). Clones detected in sequenced pre-transplant spleen, lymph node, or MLR CFSE-low populations of the donor or recipient were defined as mappable. Cumulative frequency of alloreactive clones was calculated as a percentage of all sequences weighted by copy number. TCRdb's version of the immuneACCESS table is confined to in-frame rearrangements and falls short of the full clone set. An unresolved V gene accounts for under half of the shortfall where checked; the remainder is of unknown origin. V, J and clone size derive from that table, while D and trimming were established from the DNA sequence. Across this sample there are 90,000 to 120,000 clones, with around 90% seen only once. Roughly 0.71% of the sample lies in the top ten.

Taken with the paper, the label for time point translates to: cells obtained before transplantation from donor or recipient. CD3+CD4+ and CD3+CD8+ populations were FACS-sorted from unstimulated pre-transplant donor and recipient cells taken from spleen or lymph nodes. Here is what the overall study found, with its caveats: Early after transplant, peak levels of circulating GvH clones were associated with declines in HvG clones. GvH clones were detected in recipient bone marrow, and some of these GvH clones were observed earlier in ileal mucosa or blood, consistent with an intestinal mucosal origin. High GvH to HvG T cell clonal ratios were observed in the allografts of patients with donor T cell macrochimerism. Conclusions were limited by the relatively low number and heterogeneity of intestinal transplant patients.

Rearrangement joined TRBV11-3 to TRBJ2-7, with 10 bases matching TRBD2. This clonotype was sampled from a human donor who was the organ donor for an intestinal transplant. The sample in question was unstimulated CD4+ T cells sorted from spleen or lymph node cells, obtained before transplant. The CDR3 sequence is CASSSSGSYEQYF. The DNA sequence reads TGTGCCAGCAGCTCTAGCGGGAGCTACGAGCAGTACTTC.